Reported below is one TCR beta chain. The sample is drawn from a study of T cell changes during pregnancy in multiple sclerosis. Measured with immunoSEQ multiplex PCR; TCRdb has only the in-frame clones, and not every one. The sample records tens of thousands of clones, 93% being singletons. This TCR was sampled from a female donor with multiple sclerosis, enrolled in a pregnancy study. The specimen was peripheral blood, collected after pregnancy.

In nucleotides, the CDR3 is TGTGCCAGCAGTGTACCCGGACGAGGGTATCCTAATGAAAAACTGTTTTTT. The encoded protein is CASSVPGRGYPNEKLFF. The chain joins TRBV2 to TRBJ1-4; D is unclear. There are 17 residues in the CDR3. Germline CDR1 is SNHLY and CDR2 is FYNNEI. The germline V and J ends were trimmed by 4 bases and 3 bases, with 18 bases remaining between them.